This T cell receptor beta chain was identified in a study of regulatory T cells in long-lasting Graves disease. For TCR beta, libraries came from iRepertoire HTBI primers and Arm-PCR of CDR3 regions. Each CDR3 protein is one row after TCRdb ran MiXCR on the multiplex PCR reads. The sample includes almost 350,000 distinct CDR3 sequences, roughly a fifth of them seen just once. Germline V gene sequence: CDR1 MDHEN, CDR2 SYDVKM. Trimming removed 6 bases from V and 5 bases from J, with 14 bases in between. The CDR3 is 13 amino acids. About this clonotype itself: The target antigen is unknown.

The time point here: persistent/refractory GD, antithyroid drugs over 5 years with positive TRAb. Making the TCR library involved RNA that had been extracted from PBMCs. General observations from the study: Newly diagnosed Graves' patients exceeded persistent ones in TCR diversity. Favored usage of TRBV28, TRBJ1-2 and TRBJ2-5 was recorded in persistent disease. Results may be inaccurate due to the small sample size.

The TCR originated in a female donor with Graves disease. The rearrangement links TRBV28 to TRBJ2-7; no clear D. The sample consisted of peripheral blood mononuclear cells (PBMCs), taken when the disease was refractory, from a patient treated with antithyroid drugs. For the CDR3, the DNA is TGTGCCAGCAGCCCTACTCCCGGCCACGAGCAGTACTTC. Protein: CASSPTPGHEQYF.